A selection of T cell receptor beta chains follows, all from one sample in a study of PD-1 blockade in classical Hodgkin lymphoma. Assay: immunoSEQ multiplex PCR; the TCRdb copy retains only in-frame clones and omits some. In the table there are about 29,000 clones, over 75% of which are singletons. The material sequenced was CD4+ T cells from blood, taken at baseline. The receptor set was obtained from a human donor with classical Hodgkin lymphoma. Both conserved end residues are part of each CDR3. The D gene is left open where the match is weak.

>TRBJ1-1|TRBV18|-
CASSPVPMGPNTEAFF
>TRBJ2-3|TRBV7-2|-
CASSLVGRGTDTQYF
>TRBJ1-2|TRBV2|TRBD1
CASSEGRQGASYTF
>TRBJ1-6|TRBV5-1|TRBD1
CASSTSRDSYNSPLHF
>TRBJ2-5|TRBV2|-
CASSEVLRREETQYF
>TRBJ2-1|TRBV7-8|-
CASSLAIDREQFF
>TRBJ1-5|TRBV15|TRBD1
CATSRDQQGRYQPQHF
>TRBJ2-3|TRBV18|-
CASSPPDWGTDTQYF
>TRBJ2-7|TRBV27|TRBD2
CASARGLAGGGSSYEQYF
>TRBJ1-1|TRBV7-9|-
CASSSWGGTRMNTEAFF
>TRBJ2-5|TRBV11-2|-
CASSRQETQYF
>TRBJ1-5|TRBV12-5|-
CASGQGGNQPQHF
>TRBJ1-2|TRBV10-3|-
CAISENWVDYGYTF
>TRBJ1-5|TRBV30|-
CAWSVRIGSSNQPQHF
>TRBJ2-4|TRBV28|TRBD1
CASSSPGQGTKNIQYF
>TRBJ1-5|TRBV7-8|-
CASSLGQGSNQPQHF
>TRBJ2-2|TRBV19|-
CASSIVGDTGELFF
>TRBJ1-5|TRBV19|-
CASGQPNQPQHF
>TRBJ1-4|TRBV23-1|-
CASSHSPRGGKLFF
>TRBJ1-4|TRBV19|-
CASSMFRQGGEKLFF
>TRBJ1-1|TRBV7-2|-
CASSLVEGSLHTEAFF
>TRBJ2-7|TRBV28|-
CASSTVEQYF
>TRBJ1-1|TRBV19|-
CASSRSVRNTEAFF
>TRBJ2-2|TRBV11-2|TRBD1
CASSFNRRRDRSNTGELFF
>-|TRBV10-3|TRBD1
CAISDRDRAGYEQYF
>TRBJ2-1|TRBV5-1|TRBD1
CASSLASRGRQGFEQFF
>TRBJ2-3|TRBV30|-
CAWSEFTRGTDTQYF
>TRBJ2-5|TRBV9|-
CASSSRDTQETQYF
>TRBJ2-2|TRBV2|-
CAMTKEGVPGELFF
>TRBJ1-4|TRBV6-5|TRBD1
CASSSRRTGLNEKLFF
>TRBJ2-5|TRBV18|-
CASSPGRGWQTQYF
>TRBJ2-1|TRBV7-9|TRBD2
CASSFSSGTTEQFF
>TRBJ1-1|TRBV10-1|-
CASSNKGAAFF
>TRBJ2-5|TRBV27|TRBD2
CASSLWAGTSGPTGETQYF
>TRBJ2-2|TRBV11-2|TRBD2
CASSLAEWLAGGELFF
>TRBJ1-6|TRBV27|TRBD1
CASSWGDRNNSPLHF
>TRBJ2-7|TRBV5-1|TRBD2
CASSPSVLAGAHEQYF
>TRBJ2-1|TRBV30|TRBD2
CAWLAGGSYNEQFF
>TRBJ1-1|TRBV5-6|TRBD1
CASSFGQGVTEAFF
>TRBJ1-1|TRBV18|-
CASSPRLNTEAFF
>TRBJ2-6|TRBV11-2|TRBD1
CASSFGRGRLPSGANVLTF
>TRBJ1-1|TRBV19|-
CASTPWGGTTEAFF
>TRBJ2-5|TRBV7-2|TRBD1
CASSLGGGAYQETQYF
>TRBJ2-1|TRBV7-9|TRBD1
CASSLLPSDRVRNEQFF
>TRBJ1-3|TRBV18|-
CASSPPGTHNSGNTIYF
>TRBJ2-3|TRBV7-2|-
CASRQTRQPTDTQYF
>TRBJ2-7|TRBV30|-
CAWSVRLFSAEQYF
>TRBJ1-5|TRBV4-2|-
CASSQAGRDQPQHF
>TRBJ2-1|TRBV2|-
CASSAQGRGEQFF
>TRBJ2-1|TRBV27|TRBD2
CASSHGTSGPNWDEQFF
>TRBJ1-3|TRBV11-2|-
CASRESSGNTIYF
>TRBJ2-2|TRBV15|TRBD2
CATRSGGRLGTGELFF
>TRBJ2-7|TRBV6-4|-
CASSATGFRDEQYF
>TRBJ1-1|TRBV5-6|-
CASSQTGSKAFF
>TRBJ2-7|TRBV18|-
CASSPSTLTQGEQYF
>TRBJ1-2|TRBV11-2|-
CASSLEASYGYTF
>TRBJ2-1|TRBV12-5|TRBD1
CASGRTGFNEQFF